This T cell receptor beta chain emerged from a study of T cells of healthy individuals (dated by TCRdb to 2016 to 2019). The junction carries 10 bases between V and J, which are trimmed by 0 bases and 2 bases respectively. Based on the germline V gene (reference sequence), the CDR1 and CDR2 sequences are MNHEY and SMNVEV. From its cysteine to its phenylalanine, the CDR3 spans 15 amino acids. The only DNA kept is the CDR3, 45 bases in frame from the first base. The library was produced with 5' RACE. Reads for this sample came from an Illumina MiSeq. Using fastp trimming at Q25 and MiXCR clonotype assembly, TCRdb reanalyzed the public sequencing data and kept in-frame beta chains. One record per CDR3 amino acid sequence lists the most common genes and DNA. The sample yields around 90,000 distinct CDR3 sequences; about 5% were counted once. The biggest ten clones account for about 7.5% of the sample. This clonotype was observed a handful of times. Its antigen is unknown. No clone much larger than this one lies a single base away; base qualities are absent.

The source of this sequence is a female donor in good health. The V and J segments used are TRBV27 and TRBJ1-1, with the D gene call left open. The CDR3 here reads CASSLSSGSNTEAFF. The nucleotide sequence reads TGTGCCAGCAGTTTATCATCAGGTTCTAACACTGAAGCTTTCTTT.